The rows below give T cell receptor beta chains drawn from one sample of a study of control samples from healthy donors and cancer patients. Assay used: immunoSEQ multiplex PCR; TCRdb lists only in-frame clones, some missing. The table records roughly 94,000 clones, 84% of them present only once. Source material: PBMCs. The receptors stem from a man aged 65 to 85 with lung cancer. The CDR3 runs from the conserved cysteine through the conserved F or W.

>TRBV6-5
CASRKGTDHNEQFF
>TRBV25-1
CASSFTGGGNIQYF
>TRBV6-2/TRBV6-3
CASSLLGGTGETDTQYF
>TRBV2
CASSAWGGYEQYF
>TRBV5-1
CASSLPDRGWEQYF
>TRBV6-6
CASSYSNGLNTEAFF
>TRBV24-1
CATSDGGQGSSYEQYF
>TRBV6-5
CASSYLTGTENSPLHF
>TRBV4-3
CASSQDGGVYGYTF
>TRBV7-8
CASSFTGIMNTEAFF
>TRBV19
CASSLLRQGNGYTF
>TRBV19
CASSIVTGWRGAVF
>TRBV7-2
CASSLFWRGGSWLVDTQYF
>TRBV2
CASLTRGGDEQYF
>TRBV5-1
CASSDRGGQEQYF
>TRBV25-1
CASTRRDRPNYGYTF
>TRBV7-3
CASSGGGRVYNEQFF
>TRBV5-1
CASSAGQGAYGYTF
>TRBV24-1
CATSTSGGAHEQYF
>TRBV30
CAWIRARGGLSHEQFF
>TRBV30
CAWSVGQGPTDTQYF
>TRBV9
CASSVHRDSPLHF
>TRBV7-2
CASSPSSARGGYGYTF
>TRBV7-2
CASSRSSGNTIYF
>TRBV7-2
CASSDFQVGQHLYGYTF
>TRBV5-8
CASSLAGGVGEQYF
>TRBV5-1
CASSNGQAINEKLFF
>TRBV4-1
CASSQAHSRGAEAFF
>TRBV2
CASKERGNEQFF
>TRBV7-2
CASSRRGGTASANTEAFF
>TRBV11-2
CASSRAAGRGFGTIYF
>TRBV5-8
CASSLGTRGDTEAFF
>TRBV30
CAWSSTGGRNTEAFF
>TRBV3-1/TRBV3-2
CASSQVGSPSRAPDTQYF
>TRBV7-6
CASSLLVGGHTDTQYF
>TRBV3-1/TRBV3-2
CASNNLPAAGLFHEQYF
>TRBV19
CASTRDGQPYGYTF
>TRBV4-1
CASSQEPGTASDYGYTF
>TRBV7-9
CASSLTGSQSPLHF
>TRBV12-3/TRBV12-4
CASRQNYNSPLHF
>TRBV18
CASSPTGPSPLHF
>TRBV12-2
CASRYRRDREDNEQFF
>TRBV15
CATSSRGGSGANVLTF
>TRBV6-5
CATPVGANTGELFF
>TRBV30
CAWMTEEEQYF
>TRBV27
CASSPDREGYYGYTF
>TRBV29-1
CSVDGGGARNYGYTF
>TRBV7-9
CASSNRERGGYTF
>TRBV30
CAWSPRDRGRPSYGYTF
>TRBV3-1/TRBV3-2
CASSQVSRGRNTIYF
>TRBV7-9
CASSFSASGNTIYF
>TRBV7-8
CASSLVGGNTGELFF
>TRBV4-2
CASSQVRGTAGYTF
>TRBV6-6
CASSRADKNTEAFF
>TRBV5-1
CASSVTPGANVLTF